Ten or more counts support the clone carrying this T cell receptor (beta chain). This sample stems from a study of T-cell reconstitution after alpha-beta-depleted transplantation in children. Unique molecular identifiers were used in preparing the TCRbeta library. TCRdb reanalysed the PCR reads using MiXCR and keeps one entry per CDR3 protein. The sample records about 420,000 distinct CDR3 sequences, about 16% being singletons. Germline V gene sequence: CDR1 MGHDK, CDR2 SYGVNS. The CDR3 covers 13 residues. Trimming cost V 10 bases and J 6 bases, with 16 bases left between them. This chain links TRBV25-1 with TRBJ2-1; D could derive from TRBD1 or TRBD2 (5 bases each). The receptor was isolated from a boy in the first two years of life who had a stem cell transplant for Wiskott-Aldrich syndrome, so the T cells may come from the graft donor. The sample consisted of PBMCs, mostly from graft donor cells, taken 360 days after TCRalphabeta/CD19-depleted stem cell transplant. The CDR3 protein is CATTGPLGNEQFF. DNA for the CDR3: TGTGCCACCACGGGACCTCTCGGCAATGAGCAGTTCTTC.